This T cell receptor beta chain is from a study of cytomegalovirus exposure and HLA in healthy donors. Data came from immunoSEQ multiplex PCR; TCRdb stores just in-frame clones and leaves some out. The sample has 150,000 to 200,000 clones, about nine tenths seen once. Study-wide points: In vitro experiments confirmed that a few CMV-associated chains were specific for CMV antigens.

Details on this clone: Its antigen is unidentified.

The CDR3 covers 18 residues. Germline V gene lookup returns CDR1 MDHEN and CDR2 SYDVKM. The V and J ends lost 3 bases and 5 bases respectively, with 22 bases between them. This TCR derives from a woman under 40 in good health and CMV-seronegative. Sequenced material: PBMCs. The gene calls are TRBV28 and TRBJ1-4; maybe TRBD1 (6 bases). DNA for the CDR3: TGTGCCAGCAGTTTCGAGATCCAGGGGAACACACAGAATGAAAAACTGTTTTTT. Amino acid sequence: CASSFEIQGNTQNEKLFF.